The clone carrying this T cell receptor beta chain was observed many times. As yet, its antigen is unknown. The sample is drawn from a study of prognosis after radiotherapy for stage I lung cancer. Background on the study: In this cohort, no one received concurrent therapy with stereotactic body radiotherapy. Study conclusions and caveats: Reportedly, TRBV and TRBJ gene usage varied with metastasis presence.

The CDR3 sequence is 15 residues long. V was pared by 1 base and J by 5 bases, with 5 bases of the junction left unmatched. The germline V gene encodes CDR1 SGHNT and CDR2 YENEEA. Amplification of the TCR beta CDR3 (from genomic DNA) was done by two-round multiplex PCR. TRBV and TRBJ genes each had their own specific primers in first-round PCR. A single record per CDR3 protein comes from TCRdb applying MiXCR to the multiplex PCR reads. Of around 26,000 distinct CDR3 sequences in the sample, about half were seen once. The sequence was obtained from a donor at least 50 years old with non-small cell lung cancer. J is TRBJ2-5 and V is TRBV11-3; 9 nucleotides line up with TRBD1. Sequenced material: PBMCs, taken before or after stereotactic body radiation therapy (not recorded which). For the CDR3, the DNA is TGTGCCAGCAGCTTAGGGGACAGGGCAACGGAGACCCAGTACTTC. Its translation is CASSLGDRATETQYF.